Presented here are 19 T cell receptor beta chains from one specimen sequenced in a study of blood T cell repertoires in COVID-19. Here immunoSEQ multiplex PCR was the method, and the copy in TCRdb shows in-frame clones only, minus some. Of tens of thousands of clones detected, approximately 88% appear once; the ten largest clones hold more than 2%. What was sequenced was peripheral blood. Receptors originate from a man older than 75 with active or convalescent COVID-19.

This chain links TRBV6-5 with TRBJ1-5; D not certain. V was clipped by 2 bases and J by 5 bases, with 16 bases between them. The length of the CDR3 is 16 residues. CDR1 and CDR2 from the germline V gene are MNHEY and SVGAGI. CDR3 DNA: TGTGCCAGCAGTTACGTTGGCAGGTCGAAATATCAGCCCCAGCATTTT. The encoded protein is CASSYVGRSKYQPQHF.

V is TRBV19 and J is TRBJ2-3, with a possible D match to TRBD2 (5 bases). Trimming stripped 7 bases from V and 0 bases from J, with 11 bases between. The germline CDR1 and CDR2 sequences are LNHDA and SQIVND (reference sequence). This CDR3 comprises 14 residues. The DNA of the CDR3 is TGTGCCAGTAAGAGCGGACCTAGCACAGATACGCAGTATTTT. Amino acids: CASKSGPSTDTQYF.

The table lists this clone with a few counts. This chain links TRBV9 with TRBJ2-7; TRBD2 matches at 9 bases. In germline, CDR1 is SGDLS, CDR2 YYNGEE. The junction had 7 bases not matched to a gene; V was cut back by 1 base and J by 2 bases. The CDR3 sequence is 16 residues long. CDR3 bases: TGTGCCAGCAGCGTAACCGGGACTAGCTCCACCTACGAGCAGTACTTC. Translation: CASSVTGTSSTYEQYF.

This sequence joins TRBV10-3 and TRBJ1-3, with D hard to call. The CDR3 has 16 residues. Trimming left V 2 bases short and J 1 base short, with 12 bases between. Per the germline V gene, CDR1 is ENHRY and CDR2 is SYGVKD. The CDR3 sequence: CAISEKGLQSGNTIYF. In nucleotides, the CDR3 is TGTGCCATCAGTGAGAAAGGACTCCAGTCTGGAAACACCATATATTTT.

The chain recombines TRBV5-1 with TRBJ1-4, with D maybe TRBD1 (6 bases). V was shortened by 0 bases and J by 0 bases, with 9 bases between the two germline ends. Per germline, CDR1 SGHRS and CDR2 YFSETQ. The CDR3 has 16 amino acids. CDR3 amino acids: CASSLVGAATNEKLFF. The CDR3 nucleotides read TGCGCCAGCAGCTTGGTGGGGGCAGCAACTAATGAAAAACTGTTTTTT.

The chain uses TRBV5-4 and TRBJ1-1; 9 positions agree with TRBD1. The CDR3 is made up of 18 amino acids. The V segment lost 3 bases and the J segment 1 base; nucleotides outside the gene matches: 13. Germline-derived CDR1 and CDR2 are SGHNT and YYREEE (reference sequence). The CDR3 nucleotides read TGTGCCAGCAGCTCGGGAGCCACCCCGGGACAGGGGAACACTGAAGCTTTCTTT. Translation: CASSSGATPGQGNTEAFF.

This rearrangement joins TRBV19 to TRBJ1-6; 7 positions match TRBD1. The CDR3 runs 18 residues. Germline CDR1 LNHDA, CDR2 SQIVND (reference sequence). V shed 4 bases and J 2 bases; nucleotides not matched to a gene: 11. The CDR3 nucleotides read TGTGCCAGTAGTAGAGGTGCGGGACAGATGACCTATAATTCACCCCTCCACTTT. This codes for CASSRGAGQMTYNSPLHF.

The genes are TRBV9 and TRBJ2-3; D is unresolved. V lost 0 bases, J lost 2 bases, and 7 bases lay in between. Germline values: CDR1 SGDLS, CDR2 YYNGEE. The CDR3 loop spans 14 amino acids. Written as DNA, the CDR3 is TGTGCCAGCAGCGTAGTTAGCCTCACAGATACGCAGTATTTT. Its protein is CASSVVSLTDTQYF.

V and J are TRBV10-3 and TRBJ2-3; no definite D call. V dropped 6 bases and J dropped 4 bases, with 8 bases sitting between them. This CDR3 has 12 amino acids. Germline loops: CDR1 ENHRY, CDR2 SYGVKD. The CDR3 sequence: CAISPRSDTQYF. DNA for the CDR3: TGTGCCATCAGCCCCAGATCAGATACGCAGTATTTT.

The chain recombines TRBV18 with TRBJ1-6, with 9 bases that match TRBD1. CDR3 length equals 14 residues. J gave up 6 bases and V 6 bases, and 3 bases lay outside the gene matches. Per germline, CDR1 KGHSH and CDR2 LQKENI. The CDR3 spells CASSPGQGNSPLHF. CDR3 in DNA: TGTGCCAGCTCTCCGGGACAGGGTAATTCACCCCTCCACTTT.

The chain joins TRBV7-9 to TRBJ2-2; D perhaps matches TRBD2 (5 bases). The CDR3 sequence is 14 residues long. Trimming shortened V by 6 bases and J by 1 base, and 9 bases separated the two germline ends. Germline lookup yields CDR1 SEHNR and CDR2 FQNEAQ (reference sequence). CDR3 residues: CASRSGGNTGELFF. The CDR3 nucleotides are TGTGCCAGCAGGTCCGGAGGGAACACCGGGGAGCTGTTTTTT.

The rearrangement links TRBV7-2 to TRBJ2-5; 7 bases are a match to TRBD1. The ends lost 5 bases at V and 2 bases at J; junction bases unmatched: 11. Germline V CDR1 and CDR2: SGHTA, FQGNSA. The CDR3 totals 16 residues. CDR3 DNA sequence: TGTGCCAGCAGCCAAACCGGGACAGCCCCACAAGAGACCCAGTACTTC. Translation gives CASSQTGTAPQETQYF.

This clone has just one count. V gene TRBV2 combines with J gene TRBJ1-3; tentatively, D is TRBD1 (5 bases). Germline lookup yields CDR1 SNHLY and CDR2 FYNNEI. V was trimmed by 8 bases and J by 0 bases, leaving 17 bases between them. This CDR3 contains 16 residues. CDR3 bases: TGTGCCAGCGGCACCGGGACTCCCGGCTCTGGAAACACCATATATTTT. It specifies CASGTGTPGSGNTIYF.

The chain links TRBV30 to TRBJ1-6, with D perhaps matching TRBD1 (5 bases). Trimming cost V 2 bases and J 0 bases, with 8 bases left between them. The CDR3 sequence is 15 residues long. Germline CDR1 reads GTSNPN; CDR2 reads SVGIG (reference sequence). The CDR3 is CAWSLDSSYNSPLHF. CDR3 bases: TGTGCCTGGAGTCTCGACAGCTCCTATAATTCACCCCTCCACTTT. The whole variable domain, filled in from reference TRBV30 and TRBJ1-6, reads SQTIHQWPATLVQPVGSPLSLECTVEGTSNPNLYWYRQAAGRGLQLLFYSVGIGQISSEVPQNLSASRPQDRQFILSSKKLLLSDSGFYLCAWSLDSSYNSPLHFGNGTRLTVT.

V and J are TRBV18 and TRBJ1-2, with unresolved D. The ends were cut back, 3 bases at V and 4 bases at J, with 18 bases in the middle. The germline gives CDR1 KGHSH, CDR2 LQKENI. This CDR3 is 16 amino acids long. CDR3 DNA: TGTGCCAGCTCACCTACCTCGGCAGGCGGGCGCTATGGCTACACCTTC. Protein: CASSPTSAGGRYGYTF.

This clone showed up just once. V is TRBV10-3 and J is TRBJ2-5; D remains ambiguous. Germline assignment: CDR1 ENHRY and CDR2 SYGVKD. V was cut by 8 bases and J by 1 base, with 5 bases left in between. This CDR3 has 11 residues. CDR3 in amino acids: CAIAAQETQYF. The CDR3 coding sequence is TGTGCCATCGCGGCCCAAGAGACCCAGTACTTC.

This clone is a singleton in its sample. The chain recombines TRBV7-2 with TRBJ2-5; D uncertain. CDR1 and CDR2 from the germline V gene are SGHTA and FQGNSA. With 3 bases removed from V and 4 bases from J, the gap between germline ends came to 12 bases. The CDR3 length is 14 residues. The CDR3 nucleotides are TGTGCCAGCAGCTTTGAGGCGGCCCGAGAGACCCAGTACTTC. Protein product: CASSFEAARETQYF.

The V and J genes are TRBV7-9 and TRBJ1-1, with a tentative D call TRBD1 (5 bases). The germline V gene has CDR1 SEHNR and CDR2 FQNEAQ (reference sequence). The V and J ends lost 1 base and 4 bases respectively, with 13 bases between them. This CDR3 has 15 amino acids. The CDR3, as DNA: TGTGCCAGCAGCTTAGGTGCGGGGCGAGGCACTGAAGCTTTCTTT. Protein product: CASSLGAGRGTEAFF.

This clone was detected only once. The J gene is TRBJ1-5, the V gene TRBV7-2, with 8 bases lining up with TRBD1. There are 18 residues in the CDR3. Germline V CDR1 and CDR2: SGHTA, FQGNSA. V shed 1 base, J shed 0 bases, and the junction held 8 bases outside the gene matches. In nucleotides, the CDR3 is TGTGCCAGCAGCTTAGTGGTGACAGGGGCTAATAGCAATCAGCCCCAGCATTTT. Translation: CASSLVVTGANSNQPQHF.